This TCR beta chain was found in a study of response to subunit inactivated influenza vaccine. This clonotype occurred a few times. Its antigen is as yet unknown. From the RT-PCR reads, TCRdb called clonotypes with MiXCR, one entry per CDR3 protein. The sample carries approximately 290,000 distinct CDR3 sequences, over 20% recorded once. The germline V gene encodes CDR1 LNHDA and CDR2 SQIVND (reference sequence). After removal of 7 bases from V and 7 bases from J, the junction contained 11 bases not matched to a gene. The CDR3 spans 15 residues. Study results and limitations: That few new T cells are recruited by each seasonal influenza vaccination was the authors' suggestion.

The genes are TRBV19 and TRBJ1-5, with 9 bases that match TRBD1. This specimen was PBMCs from blood, taken approximately 22 months after vaccination. This TCR was recovered from a man between 45 and 75 years old who received an inactivated influenza vaccine. In DNA, the CDR3 is TGTGCCAGTACTATCGGGACAGGGATATTACAGCCCCAGCATTTT. It yields the protein CASTIGTGILQPQHF.